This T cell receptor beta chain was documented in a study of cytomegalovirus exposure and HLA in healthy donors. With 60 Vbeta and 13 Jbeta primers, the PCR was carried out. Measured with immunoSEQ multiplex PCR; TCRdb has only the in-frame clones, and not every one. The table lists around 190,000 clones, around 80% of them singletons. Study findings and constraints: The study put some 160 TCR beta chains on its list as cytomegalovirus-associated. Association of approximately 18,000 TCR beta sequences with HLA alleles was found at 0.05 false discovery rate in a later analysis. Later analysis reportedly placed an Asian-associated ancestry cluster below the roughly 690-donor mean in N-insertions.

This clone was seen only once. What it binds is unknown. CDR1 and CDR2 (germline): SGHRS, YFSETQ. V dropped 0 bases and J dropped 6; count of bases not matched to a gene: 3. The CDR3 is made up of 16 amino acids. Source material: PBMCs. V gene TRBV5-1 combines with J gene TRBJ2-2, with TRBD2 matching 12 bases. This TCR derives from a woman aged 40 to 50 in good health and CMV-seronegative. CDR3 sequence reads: CASSLEGLAGSGELFF. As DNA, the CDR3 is TGCGCCAGCAGCTTGGAAGGACTAGCGGGGTCCGGGGAGCTGTTTTTT.